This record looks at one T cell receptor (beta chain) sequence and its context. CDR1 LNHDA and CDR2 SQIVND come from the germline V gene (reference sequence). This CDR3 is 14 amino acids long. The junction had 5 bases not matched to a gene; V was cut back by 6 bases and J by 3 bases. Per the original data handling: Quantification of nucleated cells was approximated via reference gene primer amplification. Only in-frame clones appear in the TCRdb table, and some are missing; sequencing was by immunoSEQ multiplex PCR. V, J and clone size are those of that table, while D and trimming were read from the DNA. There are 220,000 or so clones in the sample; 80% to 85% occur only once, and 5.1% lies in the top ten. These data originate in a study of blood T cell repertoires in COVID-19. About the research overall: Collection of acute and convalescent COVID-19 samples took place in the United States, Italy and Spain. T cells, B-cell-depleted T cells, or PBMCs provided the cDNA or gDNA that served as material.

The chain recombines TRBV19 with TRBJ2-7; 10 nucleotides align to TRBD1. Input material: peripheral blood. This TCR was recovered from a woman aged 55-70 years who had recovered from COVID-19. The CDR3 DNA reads TGTGCCAGTAGACCGGGACAGGGGATCTACGAGCAGTACTTC. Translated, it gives CASRPGQGIYEQYF.